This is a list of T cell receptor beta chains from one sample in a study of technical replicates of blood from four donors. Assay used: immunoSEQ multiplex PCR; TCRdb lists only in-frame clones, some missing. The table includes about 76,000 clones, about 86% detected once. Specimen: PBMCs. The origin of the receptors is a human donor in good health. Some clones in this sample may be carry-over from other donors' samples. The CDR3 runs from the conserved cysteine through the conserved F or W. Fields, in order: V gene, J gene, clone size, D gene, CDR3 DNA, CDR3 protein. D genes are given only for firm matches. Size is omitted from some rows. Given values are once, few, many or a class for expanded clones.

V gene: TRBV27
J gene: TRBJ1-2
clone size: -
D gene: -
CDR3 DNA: TGTGCCAGCAGTTTATTGGGGGGTTATGGCTACACCTTC
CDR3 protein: CASSLLGGYGYTF

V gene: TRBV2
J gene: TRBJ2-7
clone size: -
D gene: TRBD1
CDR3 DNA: TGTGCCAGCAGTGGACAGGGGGCCTACGAGCAGTACTTC
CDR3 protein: CASSGQGAYEQYF

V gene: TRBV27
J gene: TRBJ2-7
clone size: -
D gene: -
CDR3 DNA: TGTGCCAGCGGCCTGGGCGGGTTGGGCGAGCAGTACTTC
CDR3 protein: CASGLGGLGEQYF

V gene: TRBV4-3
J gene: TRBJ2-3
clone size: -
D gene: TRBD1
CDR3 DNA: TGCGCCAGCAGCCAAGCAGGGGGCATGACAGATACGCAGTATTTT
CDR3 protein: CASSQAGGMTDTQYF

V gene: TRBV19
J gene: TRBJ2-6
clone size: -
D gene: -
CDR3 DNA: TGTGCCAGTAGTCCTCCGTCTGGGGCCAACGTCCTGACTTTC
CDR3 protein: CASSPPSGANVLTF

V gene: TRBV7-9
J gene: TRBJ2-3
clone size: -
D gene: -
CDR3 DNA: TGTGCCAGCAGCCCGACCGGGAGAGATACGCAGTATTTT
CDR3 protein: CASSPTGRDTQYF

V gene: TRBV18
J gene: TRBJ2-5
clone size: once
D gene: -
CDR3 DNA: TGTGCCAGCTCACCATCGACATTAGAGACCCAGTACTTC
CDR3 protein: CASSPSTLETQYF

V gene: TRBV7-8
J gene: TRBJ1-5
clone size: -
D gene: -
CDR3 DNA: TGTGCCAGCAGCTTATCTGTTCAGCCCCAGCATTTT
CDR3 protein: CASSLSVQPQHF

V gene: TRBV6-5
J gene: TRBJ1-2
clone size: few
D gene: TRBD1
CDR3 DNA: TGTGCCAGCAGTTACCCAGGACAGGGTATCTATGGCTACACCTTC
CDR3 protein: CASSYPGQGIYGYTF

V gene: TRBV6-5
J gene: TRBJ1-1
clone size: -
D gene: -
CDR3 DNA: TGTGCCAGCAGCGACCAAACAGGGAGTACTGAAGCTTTCTTT
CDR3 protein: CASSDQTGSTEAFF

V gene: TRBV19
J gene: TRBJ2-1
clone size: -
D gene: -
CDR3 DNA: TGTGCCAGTAGTATAGGAGGAGGGTCCTACAATGAGCAGTTCTTC
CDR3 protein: CASSIGGGSYNEQFF

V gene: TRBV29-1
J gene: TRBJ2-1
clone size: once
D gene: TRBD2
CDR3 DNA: TGCAGCGAAACTAGCGGACTGGCTCGGAATGAGCAGTTCTTC
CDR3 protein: CSETSGLARNEQFF

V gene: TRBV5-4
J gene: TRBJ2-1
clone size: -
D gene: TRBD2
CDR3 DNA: TGTGCCAGCAGCACCGGGACTAGCGGGGGCCCCTCCTACAATGAGCAGTTCTTC
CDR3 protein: CASSTGTSGGPSYNEQFF

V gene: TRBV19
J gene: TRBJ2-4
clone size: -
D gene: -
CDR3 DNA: TGTGCCAGTAGTATAGGTCCTAGCCGAATAGCCAAAAACATTCAGTACTTC
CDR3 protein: CASSIGPSRIAKNIQYF

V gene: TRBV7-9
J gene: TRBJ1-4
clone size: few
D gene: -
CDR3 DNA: TGTGCCAGCAGCGCTAGACAGGTTAATGAAAAACTGTTTTTT
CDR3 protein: CASSARQVNEKLFF

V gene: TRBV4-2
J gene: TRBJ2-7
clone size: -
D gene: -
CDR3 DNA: TGTGCCAGCAGCCAAGGACAGAAGGGTTACGAGCAGTACTTC
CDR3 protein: CASSQGQKGYEQYF

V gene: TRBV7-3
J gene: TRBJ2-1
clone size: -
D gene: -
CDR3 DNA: TGTGCCAGCAACGAGGGAGGGGGAAATGAGCAGTTCTTC
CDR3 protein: CASNEGGGNEQFF